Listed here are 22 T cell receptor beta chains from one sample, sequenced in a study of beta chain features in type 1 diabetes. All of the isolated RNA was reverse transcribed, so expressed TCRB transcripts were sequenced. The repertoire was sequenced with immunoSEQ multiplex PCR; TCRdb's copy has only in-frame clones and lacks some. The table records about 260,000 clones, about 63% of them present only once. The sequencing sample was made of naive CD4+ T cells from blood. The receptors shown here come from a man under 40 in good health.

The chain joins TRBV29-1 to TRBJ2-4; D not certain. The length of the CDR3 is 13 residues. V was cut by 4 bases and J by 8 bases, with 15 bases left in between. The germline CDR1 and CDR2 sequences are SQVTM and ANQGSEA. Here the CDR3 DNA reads TGCAGCGTTGCCTCGCCCCTAAGGGACATTCAGTACTTC. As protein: CSVASPLRDIQYF. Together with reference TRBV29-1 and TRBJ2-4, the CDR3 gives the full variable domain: SAVISQKPSRDICQRGTSLTIQCQVDSQVTMMFWYRQQPGQSLTLIATANQGSEATYESGFVIDKFPISRPNLTFSTLTVSNMSPEDSSIYLCSVASPLRDIQYFGAGTRLSVL.

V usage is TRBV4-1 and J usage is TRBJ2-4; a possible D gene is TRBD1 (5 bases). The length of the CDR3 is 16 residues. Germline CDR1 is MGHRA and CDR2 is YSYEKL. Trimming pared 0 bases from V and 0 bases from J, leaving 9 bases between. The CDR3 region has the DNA TGCGCCAGCAGCCAAGATCCCGACAGAGCCAAAAACATTCAGTACTTC. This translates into CASSQDPDRAKNIQYF.

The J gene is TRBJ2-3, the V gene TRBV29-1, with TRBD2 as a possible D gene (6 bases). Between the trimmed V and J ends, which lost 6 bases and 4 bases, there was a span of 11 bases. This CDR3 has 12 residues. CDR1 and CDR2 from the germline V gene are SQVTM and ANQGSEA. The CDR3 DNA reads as TGCAGCGTCGGGAGTTCGGCAGATACGCAGTATTTT. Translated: CSVGSSADTQYF.

The CDR3 coding sequence is TGTGCCAGCAGCGTAGCGGGGGTAGGTGGTGAGCAGTTCTTC. The encoded protein is CASSVAGVGGEQFF. The chain uses TRBV9 and TRBJ2-1; perhaps TRBD2 as D (6 bases). Trimming left V 0 bases short and J 9 bases short, with 13 bases between. Looked up from germline, CDR1 is SGDLS and CDR2 is YYNGEE. The CDR3 runs 14 residues.

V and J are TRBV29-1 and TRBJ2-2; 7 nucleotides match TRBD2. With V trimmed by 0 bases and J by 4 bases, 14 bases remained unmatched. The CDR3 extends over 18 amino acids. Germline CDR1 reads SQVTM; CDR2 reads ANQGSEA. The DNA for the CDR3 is TGCAGCGTTGAAGATGGGAGGGACTCTAGGAGTAGCACCGGGGAGCTGTTTTTT. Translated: CSVEDGRDSRSSTGELFF.

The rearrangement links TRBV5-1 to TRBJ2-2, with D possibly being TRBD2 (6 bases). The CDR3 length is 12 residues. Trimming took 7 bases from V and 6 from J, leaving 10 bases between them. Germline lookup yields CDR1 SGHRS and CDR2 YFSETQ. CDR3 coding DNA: TGCGCCAGCTCAGGCGGGGCCGGGGAGCTGTTTTTT. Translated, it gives CASSGGAGELFF.

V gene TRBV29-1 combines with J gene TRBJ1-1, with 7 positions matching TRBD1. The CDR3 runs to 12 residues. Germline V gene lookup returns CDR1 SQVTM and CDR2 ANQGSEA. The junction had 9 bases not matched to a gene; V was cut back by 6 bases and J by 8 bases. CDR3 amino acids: CSVRGQVVEAFF. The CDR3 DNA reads TGCAGCGTCCGAGGACAGGTAGTAGAAGCTTTCTTT. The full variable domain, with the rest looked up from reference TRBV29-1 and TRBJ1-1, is SAVISQKPSRDICQRGTSLTIQCQVDSQVTMMFWYRQQPGQSLTLIATANQGSEATYESGFVIDKFPISRPNLTFSTLTVSNMSPEDSSIYLCSVRGQVVEAFFGQGTRLTVV.

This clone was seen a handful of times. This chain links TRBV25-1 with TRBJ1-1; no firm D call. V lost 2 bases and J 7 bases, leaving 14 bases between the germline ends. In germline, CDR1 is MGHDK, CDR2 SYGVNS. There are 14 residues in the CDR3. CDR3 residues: CASSEIGGGDEAFF. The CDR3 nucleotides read TGTGCCAGCAGTGAAATAGGAGGCGGAGATGAAGCTTTCTTT.

CDR3: CASSVEQGGSETQYF. CDR3 DNA: TGTGCCAGCAGCGTAGAACAGGGAGGTTCGGAGACCCAGTACTTC. The rearrangement uses TRBV9 and TRBJ2-5; D could derive from TRBD1 or TRBD2 (6 bases each). Germline V CDR1 and CDR2: SGDLS, YYNGEE. V dropped 0 bases and J dropped 5 bases, with 14 bases sitting between them. This CDR3 comprises 15 residues.

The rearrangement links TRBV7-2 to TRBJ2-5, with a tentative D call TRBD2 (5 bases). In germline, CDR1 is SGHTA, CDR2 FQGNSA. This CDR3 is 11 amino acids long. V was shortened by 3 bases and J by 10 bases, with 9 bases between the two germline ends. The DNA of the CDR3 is TGTGCCAGCAGCTTGGACTGGGACCAGTACTTC. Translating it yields CASSLDWDQYF.

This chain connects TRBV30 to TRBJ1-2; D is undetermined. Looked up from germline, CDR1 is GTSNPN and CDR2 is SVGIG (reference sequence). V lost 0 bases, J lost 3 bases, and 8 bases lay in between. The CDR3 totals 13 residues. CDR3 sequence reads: CAWSVRAYYGYTF. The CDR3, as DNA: TGTGCCTGGAGTGTACGAGCTTACTATGGCTACACCTTC.

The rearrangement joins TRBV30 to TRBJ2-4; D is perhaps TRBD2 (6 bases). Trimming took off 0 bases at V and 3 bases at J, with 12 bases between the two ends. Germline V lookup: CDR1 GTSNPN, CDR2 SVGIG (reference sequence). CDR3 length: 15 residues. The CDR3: CAWSVRLDSKNIQYF. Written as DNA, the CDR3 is TGTGCCTGGAGTGTACGACTAGATAGCAAAAACATTCAGTACTTC.

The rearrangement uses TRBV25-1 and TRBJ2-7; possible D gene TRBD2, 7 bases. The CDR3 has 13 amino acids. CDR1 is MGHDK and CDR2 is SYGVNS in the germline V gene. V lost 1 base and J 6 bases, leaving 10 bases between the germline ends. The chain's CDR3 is CASSELGGREQYF. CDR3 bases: TGTGCCAGCAGTGAATTGGGGGGGCGCGAGCAGTACTTC.

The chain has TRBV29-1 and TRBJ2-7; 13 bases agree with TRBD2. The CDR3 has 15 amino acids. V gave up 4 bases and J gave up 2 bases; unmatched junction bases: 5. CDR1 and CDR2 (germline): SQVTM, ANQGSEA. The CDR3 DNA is TGCAGCGTTGCTCTAGGGACTAGCGGGGCCTACGAGCAGTACTTC. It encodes CSVALGTSGAYEQYF.

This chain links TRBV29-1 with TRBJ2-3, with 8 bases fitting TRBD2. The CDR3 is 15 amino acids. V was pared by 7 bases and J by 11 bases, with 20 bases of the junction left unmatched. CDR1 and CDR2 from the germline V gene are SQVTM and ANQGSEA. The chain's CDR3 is CSALTTGGRPSGQYF. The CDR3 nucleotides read TGCAGCGCCTTAACCACTGGCGGGAGGCCTTCAGGGCAGTATTTT.

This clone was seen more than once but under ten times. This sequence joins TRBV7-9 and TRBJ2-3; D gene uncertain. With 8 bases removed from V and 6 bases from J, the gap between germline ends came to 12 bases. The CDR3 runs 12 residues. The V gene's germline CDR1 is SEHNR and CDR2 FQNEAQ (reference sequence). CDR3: CASGPGSDTQYF. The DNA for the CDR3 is TGTGCCAGCGGGCCCGGGTCCGATACGCAGTATTTT.

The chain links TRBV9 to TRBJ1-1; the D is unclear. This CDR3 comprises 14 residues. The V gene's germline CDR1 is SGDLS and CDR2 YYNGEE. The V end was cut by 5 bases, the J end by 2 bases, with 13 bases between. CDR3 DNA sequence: TGTGCCAGCAGGGCGCCGTTGGGAAACACTGAAGCTTTCTTT. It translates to CASRAPLGNTEAFF.

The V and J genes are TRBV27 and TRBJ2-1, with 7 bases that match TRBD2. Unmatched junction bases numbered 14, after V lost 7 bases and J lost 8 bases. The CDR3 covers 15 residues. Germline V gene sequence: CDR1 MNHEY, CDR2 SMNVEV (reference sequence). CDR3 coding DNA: TGTGCCAGCACCCTTGAGGCTAGCGGTAGCTATGAGCAGTTCTTC. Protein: CASTLEASGSYEQFF.

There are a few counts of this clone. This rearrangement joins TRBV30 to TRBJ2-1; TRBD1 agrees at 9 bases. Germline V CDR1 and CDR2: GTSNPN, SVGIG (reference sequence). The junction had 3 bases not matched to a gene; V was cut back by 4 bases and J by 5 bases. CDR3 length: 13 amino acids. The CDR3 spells CAWIGTGNNEQFF. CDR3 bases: TGTGCCTGGATAGGGACAGGGAACAATGAGCAGTTCTTC.

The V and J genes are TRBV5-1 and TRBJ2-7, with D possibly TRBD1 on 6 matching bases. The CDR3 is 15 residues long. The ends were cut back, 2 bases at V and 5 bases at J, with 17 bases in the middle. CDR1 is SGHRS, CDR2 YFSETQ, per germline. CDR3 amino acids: CASSFWVRGSDEQYF. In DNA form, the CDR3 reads TGCGCCAGCAGCTTTTGGGTCAGGGGAAGCGACGAGCAGTACTTC.

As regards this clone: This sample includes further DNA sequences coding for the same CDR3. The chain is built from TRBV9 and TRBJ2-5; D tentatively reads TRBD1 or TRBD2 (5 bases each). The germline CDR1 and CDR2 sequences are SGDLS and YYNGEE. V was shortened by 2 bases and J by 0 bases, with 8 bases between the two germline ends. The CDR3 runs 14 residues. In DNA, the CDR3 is TGTGCCAGCAGCGTCGGGACCGACCAAGAGACCCAGTACTTC. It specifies CASSVGTDQETQYF.

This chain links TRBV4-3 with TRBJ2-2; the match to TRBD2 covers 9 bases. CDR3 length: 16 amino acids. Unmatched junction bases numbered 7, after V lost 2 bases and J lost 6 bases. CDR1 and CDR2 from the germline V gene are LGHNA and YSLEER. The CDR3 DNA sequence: TGCGCCAGCAGCCAACCCTCGGGACTAGCTCCCGGGGAGCTGTTTTTT. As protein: CASSQPSGLAPGELFF.